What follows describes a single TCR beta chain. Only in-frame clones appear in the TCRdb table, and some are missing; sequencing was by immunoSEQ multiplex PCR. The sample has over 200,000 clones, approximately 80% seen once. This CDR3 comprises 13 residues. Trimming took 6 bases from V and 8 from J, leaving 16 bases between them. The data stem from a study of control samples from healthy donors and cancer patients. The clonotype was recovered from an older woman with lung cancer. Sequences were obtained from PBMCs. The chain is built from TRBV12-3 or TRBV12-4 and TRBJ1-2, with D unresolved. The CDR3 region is CASSSTGIRGYTF. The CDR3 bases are TGTGCCAGCAGCAGCACGGGGATACGAGGCTACACCTTC.